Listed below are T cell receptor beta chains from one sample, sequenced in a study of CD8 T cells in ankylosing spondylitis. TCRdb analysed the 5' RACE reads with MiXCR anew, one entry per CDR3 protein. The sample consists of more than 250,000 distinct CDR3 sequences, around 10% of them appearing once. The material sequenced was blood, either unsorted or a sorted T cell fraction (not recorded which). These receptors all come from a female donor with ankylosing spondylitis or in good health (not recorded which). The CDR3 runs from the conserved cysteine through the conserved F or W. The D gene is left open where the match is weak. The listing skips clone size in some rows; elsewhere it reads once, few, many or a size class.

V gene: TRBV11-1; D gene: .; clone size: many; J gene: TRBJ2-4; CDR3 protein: CASSLAGPVGNIQYF; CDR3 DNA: TGTGCCAGCAGCTTAGCGGGCCCCGTAGGAAACATTCAGTACTTC
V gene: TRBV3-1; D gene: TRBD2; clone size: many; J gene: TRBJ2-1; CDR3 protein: CASRESGRNAPENEQFF; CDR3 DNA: TGTGCCAGCAGGGAGAGCGGGAGGAACGCTCCGGAGAATGAGCAGTTCTTC
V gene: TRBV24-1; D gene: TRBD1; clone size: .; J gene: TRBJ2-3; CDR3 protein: CATSDATGADTQYF; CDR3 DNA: TGTGCCACCAGTGATGCTACAGGGGCAGATACGCAGTATTTT
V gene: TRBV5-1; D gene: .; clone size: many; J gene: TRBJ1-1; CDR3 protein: CASSLSLTGNTEAFF; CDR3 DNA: TGCGCCAGCAGCCTATCCCTGACAGGGAACACTGAAGCTTTCTTT
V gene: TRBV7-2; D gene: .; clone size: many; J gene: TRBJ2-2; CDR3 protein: CASSFLGSNTGELFF; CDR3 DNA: TGTGCCAGCAGCTTCTTGGGCAGTAACACCGGGGAGCTGTTTTTT
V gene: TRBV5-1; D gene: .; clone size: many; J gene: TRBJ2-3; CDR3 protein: CASSGDSQGDTQYF; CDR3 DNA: TGCGCCAGCAGCGGGGACTCCCAGGGTGATACGCAGTATTTT
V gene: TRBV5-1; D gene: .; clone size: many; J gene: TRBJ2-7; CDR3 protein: CASSRAPSSYEQYF; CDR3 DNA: TGCGCCAGCAGCCGCGCTCCAAGCTCCTACGAGCAGTACTTC
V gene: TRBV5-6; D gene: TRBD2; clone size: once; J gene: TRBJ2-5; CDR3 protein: CASSLTSGGETQYF; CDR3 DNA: TGTGCCAGCAGCTTGACTAGCGGGGGCGAGACCCAGTACTTC
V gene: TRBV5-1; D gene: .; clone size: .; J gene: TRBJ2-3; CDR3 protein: CASSLEDSTDTQYF; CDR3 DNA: TGCGCCAGCAGCTTGGAAGACAGCACAGATACGCAGTATTTT
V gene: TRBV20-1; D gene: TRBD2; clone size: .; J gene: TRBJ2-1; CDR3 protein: CSAPGLAFPEQFF; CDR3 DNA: TGCAGTGCTCCGGGACTAGCGTTCCCTGAGCAGTTCTTC
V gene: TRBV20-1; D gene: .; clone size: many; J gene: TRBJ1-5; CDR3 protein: CSASLGQGNQPQHF; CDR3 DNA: TGCAGTGCTAGCTTGGGACAAGGAAATCAGCCCCAGCATTTT
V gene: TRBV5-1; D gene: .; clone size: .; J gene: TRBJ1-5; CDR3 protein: CASRKSVGDQPQHF; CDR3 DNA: TGCGCCAGCAGGAAGAGTGTGGGAGATCAGCCCCAGCATTTT
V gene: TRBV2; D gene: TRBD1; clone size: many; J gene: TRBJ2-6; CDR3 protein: CASSGQGSGANVLTF; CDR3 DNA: TGTGCCAGCAGTGGACAGGGTTCTGGGGCCAACGTCCTGACTTTC
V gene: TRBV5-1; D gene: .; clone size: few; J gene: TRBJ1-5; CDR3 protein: CASSLKTGQPQHF; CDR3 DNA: TGCGCCAGCAGCTTAAAGACGGGACAGCCCCAGCATTTT
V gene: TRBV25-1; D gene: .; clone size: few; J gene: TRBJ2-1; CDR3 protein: CASSPTLGSPYNEQFF; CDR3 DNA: TGTGCCAGCAGCCCCACTCTGGGATCTCCCTACAATGAGCAGTTCTTC